This TCR beta chain was observed in a study of Ad26.COV2.S vaccination and SARS-CoV-2 variants (dated by TCRdb to the early 2020s). At the level of the whole study: Vaccine-arm donors were drawn from COV1001, a multicentre, randomized, double-blind, placebo-controlled phase I-IIa trial of Ad26.COV2.S in healthy adults. Dosing of Ad26.COV2.S was intramuscular, at either 5x10^10 or 1x10^11 viral particles, delivered as one shot or as two shots spaced 56 days apart. The specificity and breadth of SARS-CoV-2-reactive T cell receptors after Ad26.COV2.S vaccination were assessed by TCRbeta repertoire sequencing. The TCR-sequenced set comprised around 32 samples: around 20 Ad26.COV2.S vaccine recipients, 5 placebo recipients and 8 SARS-CoV-2 convalescent individuals. Participants in the trial were split at random into five groups of five each, receiving low-dose or high-dose Ad26.COV2.S once or twice, or else placebo on both occasions. Investigators remained blinded to trial group allocation during experiments and outcome assessment.

TCRbeta CDR3 regions were sequenced with the immunoSEQ Assay. After extraction, genomic DNA underwent amplification by bias-controlled multiplex PCR, followed by high-throughput sequencing. On the study's bioinformatics: To quantify the absolute abundance of each unique TCRbeta CDR3 region, sequences were collapsed and filtered. T cell fraction was estimated by normalizing TCRbeta template counts to usable DNA, which was measured by amplifying reference genes present in all nucleated cells. Repertoire TCRs were annotated as SARS-CoV-2-specific when V gene, CDR3 amino acid sequence and J gene were exactly matched to a known reactive TCR set. The reference SARS-CoV-2 TCR set was derived from MIRA and filtered for enrichment in COVID-19-positive ImmuneCODE repertoires, a step that removed public or cross-reactive TCRs. Using the MIRA antigens, annotated TCRs were further analysed by specific ORF or by position within an ORF. Breadth was defined as the number of annotated unique rearrangements divided by the total number of unique productive rearrangements, and depth was defined as the summed frequency of the annotated unique rearrangements. TCR breadth was compared between groups using two-sided Wilcoxon rank-sum tests. TCRdb's version of the immuneACCESS table is confined to in-frame rearrangements and falls short of the full clone set. An unresolved V gene accounts for under half of the shortfall where checked; the remainder is of unknown origin. The V and J calls and clone size are taken from that table; D and trimming were inferred from the DNA. The sample table holds hundreds of thousands of clones, of which roughly 90% were seen once. The ten largest clonotypes hold about 1.5% of the sample.

The treatment or condition label on this specimen signifies: roughly 19 received Ad26.COV2.S at low or high dose, single or two shots; several received placebo; per-sample allocation not given. Repertoires of vaccine and placebo recipients were sequenced from samples collected on day 63 after the first injection. Cohort 1b enrolled about 25 adults aged 18-55 years at a single site in Boston, USA, between 29 July and 7 August 2020. As a vaccine, Ad26.COV2.S was a replication-incompetent adenovirus type 26 vector that expressed a prefusion-stabilized SARS-CoV-2 spike protein derived from the original Wuhan strain. On the study overall, not on this receptor specifically: The authors noted that the TCR breadth and depth analyses may have underestimated total T cell responses. After vaccination, substantial breadth of spike-specific CD8+ and CD4+ T cell responses was reported. Ad26.COV2.S recipients had higher spike-specific TCR breadth than placebo recipients (P = 0.0014). Comparing responses between vaccine doses or regimens was not something the study was powered to do. Vaccine and placebo recipients had comparable non-spike TCR breadth, which fits with the vaccine containing only spike.

Comment on this clone: The specificity of this receptor is unknown. Within one base of it there is no much larger clone, and no base qualities were kept.

There are 15 amino acids in the CDR3, from cysteine to phenylalanine inclusive. This entry keeps only the CDR3 DNA: 45 bases, framed from base 1. CDR1 and CDR2 are drawn from the germline V gene (reference sequence): SGHNT, YYREEE. V is cut back by 5 bases and J by 1 base, with 4 bases in the junction unmatched. The rearranged segments are TRBV5-4 and TRBJ2-1, with 9 central nucleotides matching TRBD2. The clonotype was recovered from a person between 18 and 60 years old who received the Ad26.COV2.S COVID-19 vaccine or a placebo. The input for sequencing was peripheral blood, taken in a trial of Ad26.COV2.S vaccine versus placebo. The CDR3 reads CASSFSGGSYNEQFF. The sequenced DNA is TGTGCCAGCAGTTTTAGCGGGGGTTCCTACAATGAGCAGTTCTTC. The CDR3 plus the reference TRBV5-4 and TRBJ2-1 genes for the other parts give the full variable domain: ETGVTQSPTHLIKTRGQQVTLRCSSQSGHNTVSWYQQALGQGPQFIFQYYREEENGRGNFPPRFSGLQFPNYSSELNVNALELDDSALYLCASSFSGGSYNEQFFGPGTRLTVL.